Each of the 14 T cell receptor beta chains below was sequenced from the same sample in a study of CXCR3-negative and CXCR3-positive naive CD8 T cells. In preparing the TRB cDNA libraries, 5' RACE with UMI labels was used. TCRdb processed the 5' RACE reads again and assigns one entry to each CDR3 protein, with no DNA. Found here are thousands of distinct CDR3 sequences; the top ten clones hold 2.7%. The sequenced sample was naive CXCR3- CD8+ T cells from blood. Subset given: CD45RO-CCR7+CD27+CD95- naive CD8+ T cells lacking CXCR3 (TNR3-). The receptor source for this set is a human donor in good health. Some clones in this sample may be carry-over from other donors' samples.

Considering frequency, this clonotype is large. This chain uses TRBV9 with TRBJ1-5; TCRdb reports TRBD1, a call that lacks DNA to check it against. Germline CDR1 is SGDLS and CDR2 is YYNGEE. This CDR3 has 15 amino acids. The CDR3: CASSTYEGEGQPQHF.

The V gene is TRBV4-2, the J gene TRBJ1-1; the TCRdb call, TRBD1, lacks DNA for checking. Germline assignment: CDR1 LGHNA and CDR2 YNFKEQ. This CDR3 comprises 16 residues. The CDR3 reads CASSQDPGQMNTEAFF.

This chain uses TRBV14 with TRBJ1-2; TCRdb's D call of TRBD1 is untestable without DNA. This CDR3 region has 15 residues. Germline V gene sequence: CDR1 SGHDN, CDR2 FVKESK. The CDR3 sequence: CASSQDSPSYYGYTF.

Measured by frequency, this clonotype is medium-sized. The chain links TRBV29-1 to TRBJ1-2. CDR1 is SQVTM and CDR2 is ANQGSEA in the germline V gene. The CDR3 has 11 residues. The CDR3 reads CSLREGPGYTF.

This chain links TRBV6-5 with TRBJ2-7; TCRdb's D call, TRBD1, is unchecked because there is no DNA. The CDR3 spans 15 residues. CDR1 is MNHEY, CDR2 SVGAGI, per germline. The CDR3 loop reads CASRTEGGSLYEQYF.

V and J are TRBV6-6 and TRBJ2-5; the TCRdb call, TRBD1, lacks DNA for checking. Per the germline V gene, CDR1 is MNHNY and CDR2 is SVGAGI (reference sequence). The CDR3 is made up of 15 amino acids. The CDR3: CACSTLGQGGETQYF.

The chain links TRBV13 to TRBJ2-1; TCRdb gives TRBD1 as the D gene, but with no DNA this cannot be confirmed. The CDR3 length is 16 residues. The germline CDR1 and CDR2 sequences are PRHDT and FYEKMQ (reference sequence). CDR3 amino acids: CASSQGPHSSYNEQFF.

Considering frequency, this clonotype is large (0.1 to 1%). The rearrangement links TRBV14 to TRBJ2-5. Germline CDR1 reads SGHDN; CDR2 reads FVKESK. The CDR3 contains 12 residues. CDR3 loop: CASSRTREDQYF.

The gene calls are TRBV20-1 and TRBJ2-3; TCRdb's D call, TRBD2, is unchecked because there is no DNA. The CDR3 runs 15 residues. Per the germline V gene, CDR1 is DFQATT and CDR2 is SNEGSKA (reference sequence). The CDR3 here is CSAPLGLAGADTQYF.

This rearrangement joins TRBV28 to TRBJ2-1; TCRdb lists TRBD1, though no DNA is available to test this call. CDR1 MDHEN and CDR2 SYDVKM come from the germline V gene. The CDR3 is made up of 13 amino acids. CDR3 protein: CASSITGVNEQFF.

CDR3 sequence reads: CSVASGRANEQFF. The chain recombines TRBV29-1 with TRBJ2-1; TCRdb's assignment of TRBD2 cannot be checked, as there is no DNA. Germline assignment: CDR1 SQVTM and CDR2 ANQGSEA. There are 13 residues in the CDR3.

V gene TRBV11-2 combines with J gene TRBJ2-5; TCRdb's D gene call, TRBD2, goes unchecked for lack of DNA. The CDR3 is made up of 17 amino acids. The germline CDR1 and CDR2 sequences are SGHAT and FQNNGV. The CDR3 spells CASRRSGAGDFQETQYF.

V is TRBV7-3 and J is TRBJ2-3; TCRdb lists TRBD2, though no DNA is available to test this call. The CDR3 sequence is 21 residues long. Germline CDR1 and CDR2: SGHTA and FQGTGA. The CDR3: CASSENPGPRTSSPSTDTQYF.

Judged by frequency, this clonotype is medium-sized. This CDR3 reads CARKNCGTSGNTIYF. The rearrangement joins TRBV12-3 or TRBV12-4 to TRBJ1-3. This CDR3 comprises 15 residues.